This note documents a single TCR beta chain sequence. This specimen belongs to a study of cytomegalovirus exposure and HLA in healthy donors. The PCR used 60 Vbeta and 13 Jbeta primers. In the original workflow: An analysis performed later counted 72 million or so unique TCR beta chains (roughly 11 million of them shared). Sequencing used immunoSEQ multiplex PCR; TCRdb keeps in-frame clones, though not all of them. V, J and clone size reflect that table, while D and trimming were determined from the DNA. The table shows roughly 150,000 clones, with 85% occurring only once. Sequencing was performed on PBMCs. The receptor's source is a boy aged 2 to 10 in good health and CMV-seronegative.

The DNA of the CDR3 is TGTGCCAGCAGTTTCTCCCAGGGGAGCTGGACCTCTGGAAACACCATATATTTT. This gives the protein CASSFSQGSWTSGNTIYF. The chain has TRBV28 and TRBJ1-3, with D possibly being TRBD1 (6 bases). This CDR3 spans 18 amino acids. V was cut by 3 bases and J by 0 bases, with 18 bases left in between. Germline lookup yields CDR1 MDHEN and CDR2 SYDVKM.